Listed here are 21 T cell receptor beta chains from one sample, sequenced in a study of OX40 agonist ivuxolimab in advanced cancers. Produced via immunoSEQ multiplex PCR; TCRdb's table is partial and in-frame only. The sample carries roughly 110,000 clones, about nine tenths recorded once. The source material was CD4+ or CD8+ T cells sorted from blood, sampled in a trial of the OX40 agonist ivuxolimab. The source of these receptors is an adult with an advanced solid tumor such as melanoma, head and neck, liver or kidney cancer.

The genes are TRBV18 and TRBJ2-1; 8 positions agree with TRBD2. V gave up 0 bases and J gave up 5 bases; unmatched junction bases: 3. The CDR3 has 15 residues. Germline values: CDR1 KGHSH, CDR2 LQKENI. CDR3 nucleotide sequence: TGTGCCAGCTCACCACCCGAGCGGGGGAACAATGAGCAGTTCTTC. Encoded protein: CASSPPERGNNEQFF.

The chain carries TRBV11-2 and TRBJ1-3, with 7 nucleotides matching TRBD1. The CDR3 is 15 amino acids. With 3 bases clipped from V and 2 bases from J, the junction kept 4 bases outside the gene matches. In germline, CDR1 is SGHAT, CDR2 FQNNGV. The CDR3 is CASSFQGGAGNTIYF. CDR3 sequence (DNA): TGTGCCAGCAGCTTCCAGGGGGGCGCTGGAAACACCATATATTTT.

V gene TRBV28 combines with J gene TRBJ1-2; 9 bases match TRBD1. CDR1 is MDHEN and CDR2 is SYDVKM in the germline V gene. The CDR3 contains 15 residues. With 6 bases clipped from V and 2 bases from J, the junction kept 7 bases outside the gene matches. In DNA, the CDR3 is TGTGCCAGCAGAGCAATTGGACAGGGGAACTATGGCTACACCTTC. Translation gives CASRAIGQGNYGYTF.

The chain recombines TRBV21-1 with TRBJ1-2; whether TRBD1, the table's D call, matches the DNA was not checked. TRBV21-1 represents a pseudogene. CDR3 size: 14 residues. The DNA for the CDR3 is TGTGCCAGCAGCGGGCGACAGGGGTGCTATGGCTACACCTTC. It translates to CASSGRQGCYGYTF.

The V gene is TRBV2, the J gene TRBJ1-2; 7 nucleotides match TRBD1. V shed 4 bases and J 8 bases; nucleotides not matched to a gene: 13. This CDR3 contains 15 residues. Germline CDR1 reads SNHLY; CDR2 reads FYNNEI. The CDR3 spells CASSGLPRQGDGYTF. The CDR3 nucleotides read TGTGCCAGCAGTGGACTCCCCCGACAGGGTGACGGCTACACCTTC.

The rearrangement joins TRBV7-2 to TRBJ2-7; D remains ambiguous. CDR3 size: 15 residues. V was clipped by 5 bases and J by 2 bases, with 16 bases between them. Germline CDR1 is SGHTA and CDR2 is FQGNSA. This CDR3 reads CASSPTADRTYEQYF. The CDR3 DNA sequence: TGTGCCAGCAGCCCCACCGCCGACCGAACCTACGAGCAGTACTTC.

This clone was observed a handful of times. The CDR3: CASSSDRVQYF. The CDR3 nucleotides read TGTGCCAGCAGTTCGGACAGGGTACAGTATTTT. The V gene is TRBV2, the J gene TRBJ2-3, with TRBD1 matching 8 bases. Germline V CDR1 and CDR2: SNHLY, FYNNEI. There are 11 residues in the CDR3. The V and J ends lost 5 bases and 12 bases, in that order; junction bases with no gene match: 4.

This chain links TRBV4-3 with TRBJ2-1, with D perhaps TRBD2 (5 bases). CDR1 is LGHNA and CDR2 is YSLEER in the germline V gene. Trimming cost V 3 bases and J 1 base, with 13 bases left between them. The CDR3 has 16 amino acids. The CDR3 protein is CASSQDWGGSYNEQFF. The CDR3 DNA reads as TGCGCCAGCAGCCAGGACTGGGGTGGGTCCTACAATGAGCAGTTCTTC.

The gene calls are TRBV4-3 and TRBJ2-2; no clear D gene. The CDR3 spans 14 residues. CDR1 and CDR2 from the germline V gene are LGHNA and YSLEER. V lost 1 base and J 2 bases, leaving 5 bases between the germline ends. The CDR3 reads CASSQAPNTGELFF. CDR3 DNA: TGCGCCAGCAGCCAAGCACCCAACACCGGGGAGCTGTTTTTT.

The chain combines TRBV28 with TRBJ2-1, with a weak D call TRBD2 (5 bases). This CDR3 contains 13 residues. Germline loops: CDR1 MDHEN, CDR2 SYDVKM. Trimming pared 3 bases from V and 9 bases from J, leaving 12 bases between. CDR3 sequence: CASSLPSLFEQFF. The CDR3 DNA sequence: TGTGCCAGCAGTTTGCCTAGCCTCTTTGAGCAGTTCTTC.

The chain has TRBV29-1 and TRBJ1-1; weak D call: TRBD1 (6 bases). The CDR3 consists of 15 residues. Per germline, CDR1 SQVTM and CDR2 ANQGSEA. V shed 6 bases and J shed 1 base, with 18 bases lying between them. In DNA form, the CDR3 reads TGCAGCGTGAGGGGGACACCCTGGAGGAACACTGAAGCTTTCTTT. Its translation is CSVRGTPWRNTEAFF.

The V gene is TRBV5-4, the J gene TRBJ2-3; no firm D call. Trimming took 0 bases from V and 3 from J, leaving 11 bases between them. This CDR3 is built from 15 residues. CDR1 and CDR2 from the germline V gene are SGHNT and YYREEE (reference sequence). CDR3 coding DNA: TGTGCCAGCAGCTTGGTGGGTTCTAGAACAGATACGCAGTATTTT. Its protein product is CASSLVGSRTDTQYF.

With respect to this clone: This sample includes further DNA sequences coding for the same CDR3. CDR3 DNA sequence: TGTGCCAGCAGCCTGGGTGGGGGAAATTCACCCCTCCACTTT. This encodes CASSLGGGNSPLHF. This chain joins TRBV7-2 and TRBJ1-6, with D perhaps TRBD1 (5 bases). Per germline, CDR1 SGHTA and CDR2 FQGNSA. The CDR3 runs to 14 residues. V was cut by 5 bases and J by 7 bases, with 12 bases left in between.

V usage is TRBV28 and J usage is TRBJ2-1; a possible D gene is TRBD1 (6 bases). Germline V gene lookup returns CDR1 MDHEN and CDR2 SYDVKM. This CDR3 spans 14 amino acids. Between the trimmed V and J ends, which lost 4 bases and 4 bases, there was a span of 11 bases. CDR3 region: CASSSPQGYNEQFF. The CDR3 coding sequence is TGTGCCAGCAGTTCCCCTCAGGGGTACAATGAGCAGTTCTTC.

The V and J genes are TRBV18 and TRBJ1-2, with a weak D call TRBD1 (6 bases). The CDR3 contains 15 residues. Trimming stripped 3 bases from V and 2 bases from J, with 13 bases between. In germline, CDR1 is KGHSH, CDR2 LQKENI. CDR3 amino acids: CASSPPSGDNYGYTF. CDR3 nucleotides: TGTGCCAGCTCACCGCCGTCAGGGGACAACTATGGCTACACCTTC.

The rearrangement joins TRBV10-3 to TRBJ1-2, with 9 positions matching TRBD1. CDR3 length: 13 residues. V was pared by 2 bases and J by 8 bases, with 3 bases of the junction left unmatched. Germline V gives CDR1 ENHRY, CDR2 SYGVKD. CDR3: CAISERDRDGYTF. The CDR3, as DNA: TGTGCCATCAGTGAGAGGGACAGGGACGGCTACACCTTC.

This sequence joins TRBV2 and TRBJ2-7, with no clear D. CDR3 size: 12 residues. V was pared by 2 bases and J by 3 bases, with 5 bases between. The germline gives CDR1 SNHLY, CDR2 FYNNEI. The CDR3 bases are TGTGCCAGCAGTGAATACGGCTACGAGCAGTACTTC. Residues: CASSEYGYEQYF.

The chain links TRBV7-2 to TRBJ1-3; 8 bases are shared with TRBD1. The J segment lost 3 bases and the V segment lost 4 bases, leaving 5 bases of the junction unmatched. Germline-derived CDR1 and CDR2 are SGHTA and FQGNSA. The CDR3 is 15 residues long. The CDR3 sequence is CASSSTGAYGNTIYF. In DNA, the CDR3 is TGTGCCAGCAGCTCGACAGGGGCGTATGGAAACACCATATATTTT.

V usage is TRBV20-1 and J usage is TRBJ2-1, with D uncertain. Between the trimmed V and J ends, which lost 7 bases and 1 base, there was a span of 5 bases. The CDR3 length is 11 residues. Germline CDR1 reads DFQATT; CDR2 reads SNEGSKA (reference sequence). The CDR3 sequence: CSGSSYNEQFF. The CDR3 DNA is TGCAGTGGTTCATCCTACAATGAGCAGTTCTTC.

The J gene is TRBJ1-1, the V gene TRBV6-1, with TRBD1 matching 8 bases. Germline CDR1 reads MNHNS; CDR2 reads SASEGT. This CDR3 comprises 14 residues. V shed 2 bases, J shed 5 bases, and the junction held 4 bases outside the gene matches. CDR3 region: CASSETGGRTEAFF. The CDR3 DNA reads as TGTGCCAGCAGTGAAACAGGGGGGAGAACTGAAGCTTTCTTT.

The chain is built from TRBV2 and TRBJ1-6, with 7 bases aligning to TRBD1. Germline V gene data show CDR1 as SNHLY and CDR2 as FYNNEI. V gave up 10 bases and J gave up 6 bases; unmatched junction bases: 15. There are 16 residues in the CDR3. This CDR3 reads CATPGTALGANSPLHF. The CDR3 DNA follows: TGTGCCACCCCCGGGACAGCTCTTGGGGCTAATTCACCCCTCCACTTT.